This TCR beta chain derives from a study of identical twins. This clonotype was counted between two and nine times. The antigen is undetermined. Regarding the study as a whole: Part of the zero-insertion signal could reflect confounding by invariant MAIT and iNKT cells. Out-of-frame TCR alpha sharing in monozygotic twins exceeded recombination model predictions.

Each donor was a healthy Caucasian. With template switching, a universal primer site was added, and the cDNA carried unique molecular identifiers. TCRdb re-called the 5' RACE reads through MiXCR, storing one row per CDR3 protein. Of hundreds of thousands of distinct CDR3 sequences listed, approximately 7% were seen once; the top ten hold 3.6%. In addition, the sample was reused for a study of yellow fever vaccine responses in identical twins.

This clonotype was sampled from a woman between 18 and 29 years old in good health. Sample: memory (CD45RO+) T cells sorted from blood.

CDR3 amino acids: CSAADRGGTDTQYF. The CDR3 DNA reads TGCAGTGCTGCAGACAGGGGCGGCACAGATACGCAGTATTTT. This sequence joins TRBV20-1 and TRBJ2-3; 8 bases align to TRBD1. The germline V gene has CDR1 DFQATT and CDR2 SNEGSKA (reference sequence). The CDR3 is made up of 14 amino acids. With 5 bases clipped from V and 1 base from J, the junction kept 5 bases outside the gene matches.